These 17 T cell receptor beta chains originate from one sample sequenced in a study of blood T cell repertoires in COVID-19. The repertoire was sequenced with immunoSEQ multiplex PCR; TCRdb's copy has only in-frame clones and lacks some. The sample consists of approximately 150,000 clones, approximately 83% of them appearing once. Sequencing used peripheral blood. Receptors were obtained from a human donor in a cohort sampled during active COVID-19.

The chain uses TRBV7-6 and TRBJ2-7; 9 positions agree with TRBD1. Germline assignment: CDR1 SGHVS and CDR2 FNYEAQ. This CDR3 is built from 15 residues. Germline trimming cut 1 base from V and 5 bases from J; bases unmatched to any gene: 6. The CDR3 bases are TGTGCCAGCAGCTTAGTGGGACAGGGTTCCAACGAGCAGTACTTC. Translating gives CASSLVGQGSNEQYF.

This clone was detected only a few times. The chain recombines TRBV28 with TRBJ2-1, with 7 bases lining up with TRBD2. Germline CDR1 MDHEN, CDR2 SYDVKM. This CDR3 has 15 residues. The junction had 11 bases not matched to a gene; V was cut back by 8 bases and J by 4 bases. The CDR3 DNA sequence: TGTGCCAGCCCCCCTAGTCGGGGGGATTACAATGAGCAGTTCTTC. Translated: CASPPSRGDYNEQFF.

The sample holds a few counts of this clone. The chain's CDR3 is CASSPGLASDTQYF. The CDR3 bases are TGCGCCAGCAGCCCAGGACTAGCTTCAGATACGCAGTATTTT. This chain connects TRBV4-3 to TRBJ2-3, with 8 bases matching TRBD2. Germline V gene lookup returns CDR1 LGHNA and CDR2 YSLEER. Unmatched junction bases numbered 4, after V lost 4 bases and J lost 4 bases. This CDR3 is built from 14 residues.

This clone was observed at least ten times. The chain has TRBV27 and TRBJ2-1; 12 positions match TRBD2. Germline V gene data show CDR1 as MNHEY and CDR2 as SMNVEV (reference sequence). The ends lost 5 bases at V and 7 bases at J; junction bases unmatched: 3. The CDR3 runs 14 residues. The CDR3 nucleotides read TGTGCCAGCAGTGCCCTAGCGGGAGGGAATGAGCAGTTCTTC. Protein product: CASSALAGGNEQFF.

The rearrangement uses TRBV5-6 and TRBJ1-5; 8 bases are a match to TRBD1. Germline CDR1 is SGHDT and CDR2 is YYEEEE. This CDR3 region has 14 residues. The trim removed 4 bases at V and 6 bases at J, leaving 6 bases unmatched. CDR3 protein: CASSARQGRQPQHF. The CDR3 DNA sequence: TGTGCCAGCAGCGCTCGACAGGGGCGTCAGCCCCAGCATTTT.

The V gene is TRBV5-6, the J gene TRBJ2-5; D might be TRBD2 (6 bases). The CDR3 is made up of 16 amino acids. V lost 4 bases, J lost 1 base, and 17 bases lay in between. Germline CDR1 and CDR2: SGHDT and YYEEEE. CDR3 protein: CASSRTGTSSQETQYF. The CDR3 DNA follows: TGTGCCAGCAGCCGTACGGGCACTAGCAGCCAAGAGACCCAGTACTTC.

The CDR3 sequence is CASSLTGTSGRAEQFF. The DNA of the CDR3 is TGTGCCAGCAGCTTAACAGGGACTAGCGGGAGGGCGGAGCAGTTCTTC. The gene calls are TRBV7-3 and TRBJ2-1, with 16 bases lining up with TRBD2. CDR3 length equals 16 residues. Germline CDR1 SGHTA, CDR2 FQGTGA. V dropped 0 bases and J dropped 10; count of bases not matched to a gene: 3.

The CDR3 reads CATSRGRVTAGGQVDTQYF. In DNA, the CDR3 is TGTGCCACCAGCAGAGGTCGGGTAACAGCGGGAGGGCAGGTAGATACGCAGTATTTT. The chain is built from TRBV15 and TRBJ2-3; 10 nucleotides align to TRBD2. CDR3 length equals 19 residues. Trimming removed 1 base from V and 5 bases from J; junction bases left unmatched: 15. Germline CDR1 and CDR2: LNHNV and YYDKDF (reference sequence). Full variable domain (rest looked up from reference TRBV15 and TRBJ2-3): DAMVIQNPRYQVTQFGKPVTLSCSQTLNHNVMYWYQQKSSQAPKLLFHYYDKDFNNEADTPDNFQSRRPNTSFCFLDIRSPGLGDTAMYLCATSRGRVTAGGQVDTQYFGPGTRLTVL.

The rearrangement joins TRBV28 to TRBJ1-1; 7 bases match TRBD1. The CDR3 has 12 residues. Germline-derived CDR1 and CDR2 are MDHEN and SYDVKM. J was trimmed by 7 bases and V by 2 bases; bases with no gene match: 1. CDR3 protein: CASSLRQGEAFF. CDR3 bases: TGTGCCAGCAGTTTAAGACAGGGTGAAGCTTTCTTT.

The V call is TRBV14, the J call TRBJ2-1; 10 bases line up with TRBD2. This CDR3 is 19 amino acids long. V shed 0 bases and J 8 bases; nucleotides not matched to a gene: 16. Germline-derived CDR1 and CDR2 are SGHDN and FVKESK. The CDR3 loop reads CASSQDVVGRAGGQHEQFF. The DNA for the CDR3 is TGTGCCAGCAGCCAAGATGTCGTGGGTCGAGCGGGAGGGCAACATGAGCAGTTCTTC.

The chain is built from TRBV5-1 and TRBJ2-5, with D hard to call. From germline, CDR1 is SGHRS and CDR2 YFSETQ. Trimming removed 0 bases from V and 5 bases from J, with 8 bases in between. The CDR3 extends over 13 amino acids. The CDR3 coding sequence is TGCGCCAGCAGCTTGGGGGCTTTCGAGACCCAGTACTTC. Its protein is CASSLGAFETQYF. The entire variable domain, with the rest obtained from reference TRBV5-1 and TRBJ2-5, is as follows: KAGVTQTPRYLIKTRGQQVTLSCSPISGHRSVSWYQQTPGQGLQFLFEYFSETQRNKGNFPGRFSGRQFSNSRSEMNVSTLELGDSALYLCASSLGAFETQYFGPGTRLLVL.

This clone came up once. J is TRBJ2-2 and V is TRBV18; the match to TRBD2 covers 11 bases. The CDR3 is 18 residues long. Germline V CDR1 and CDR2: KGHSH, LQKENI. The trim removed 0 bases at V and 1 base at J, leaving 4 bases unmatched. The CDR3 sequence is CASSPPTTSGRNTGELFF. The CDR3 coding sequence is TGTGCCAGCTCACCACCTACTACTAGCGGGAGGAACACCGGGGAGCTGTTTTTT.

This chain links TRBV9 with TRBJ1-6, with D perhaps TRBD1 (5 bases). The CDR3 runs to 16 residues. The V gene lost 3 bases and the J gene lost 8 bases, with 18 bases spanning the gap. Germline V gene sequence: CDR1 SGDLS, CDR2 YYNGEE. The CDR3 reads CASSAGGPGRDSPLHF. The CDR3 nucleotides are TGTGCCAGCAGCGCCGGGGGTCCAGGCAGGGATTCACCCCTCCACTTT.

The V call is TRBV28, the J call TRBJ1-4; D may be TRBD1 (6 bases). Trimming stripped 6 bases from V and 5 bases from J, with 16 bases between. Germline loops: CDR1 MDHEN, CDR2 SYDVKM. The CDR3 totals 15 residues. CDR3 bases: TGTGCCAGCAGACCCCAGGGGCATACGAATGAAAAACTGTTTTTT. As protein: CASRPQGHTNEKLFF.

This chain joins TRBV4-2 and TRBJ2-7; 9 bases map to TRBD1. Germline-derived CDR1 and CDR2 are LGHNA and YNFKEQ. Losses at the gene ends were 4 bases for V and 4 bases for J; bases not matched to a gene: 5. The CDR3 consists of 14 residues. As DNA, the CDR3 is TGTGCCAGCAGCCGGGACAGGGAAAGGTACGAGCAGTACTTC. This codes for CASSRDRERYEQYF.

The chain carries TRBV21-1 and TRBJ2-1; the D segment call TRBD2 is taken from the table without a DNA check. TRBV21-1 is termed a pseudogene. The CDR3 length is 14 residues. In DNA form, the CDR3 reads TGTGCCAGCAAGGGAGGGAGCTCCTACAATGAGCAGTTCTTC. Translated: CASKGGSSYNEQFF.

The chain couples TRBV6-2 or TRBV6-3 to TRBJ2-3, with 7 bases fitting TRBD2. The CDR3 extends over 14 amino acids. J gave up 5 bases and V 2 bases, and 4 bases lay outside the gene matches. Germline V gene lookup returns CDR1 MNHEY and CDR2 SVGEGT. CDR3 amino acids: CASSYPASGDTQYF. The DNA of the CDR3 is TGTGCCAGCAGTTACCCCGCTAGCGGAGATACGCAGTATTTT.